The 25 T cell receptor beta chains presented below share a single source sample, sequenced in a study of long-term antiretroviral therapy in people with HIV (dated by TCRdb to 2022 to 2024). The immunoSEQ hsTCRB v3.0 assay was used at survey level resolution for TRB variable region sequencing. Sourced from immuneACCESS, this table was stored by TCRdb with only in-frame sequences that have V and J called. A share of the clones is absent; for the studies checked, an unresolved V gene accounts for under half, and the remainder has no known explanation. This sample holds roughly 28,000 clones; approximately 81% were observed only once. Around 8.2% of the sample is taken by the ten largest. The sample here was unsorted PBMCs, taken 3 years after starting antiretroviral therapy. Receptor source: a man aged 40-50 years with HIV.

The chain carries TRBV4-3 and TRBJ2-4, with 11 bases lining up with TRBD2. CDR3 length: 19 residues. The V and J ends lost 0 bases and 0 bases, in that order; junction bases with no gene match: 7. Looked up from germline, CDR1 is LGHNA and CDR2 is YSLEER. Here the CDR3 reads CASSQESLAGGVAKNIQYF. The DNA of the CDR3 is TGCGCCAGCAGCCAAGAGTCTCTAGCGGGGGGAGTAGCCAAAAACATTCAGTACTTC.

The chain joins TRBV2 to TRBJ2-7; TRBD1 is a possible D gene (6 bases). Trimming shortened V by 3 bases and J by 6 bases, and 15 bases separated the two germline ends. The CDR3 sequence is 14 residues long. The germline V gene has CDR1 SNHLY and CDR2 FYNNEI. CDR3 residues: CASSDGTFFSEQYF. The CDR3, as DNA: TGTGCCAGCAGTGATGGGACATTTTTCTCCGAGCAGTACTTC.

This chain links TRBV10-2 with TRBJ1-1, with D perhaps matching TRBD1 (5 bases). The CDR3 is 14 residues long. CDR1 and CDR2 from the germline V gene are WSHSY and SAAADI. V shed 4 bases and J shed 1 base, with 10 bases lying between them. In nucleotides, the CDR3 is TGCGCCAGCAGTGTGGGCAGGGCGAACACTGAAGCTTTCTTT. It codes for CASSVGRANTEAFF.

This chain uses TRBV27 with TRBJ1-5; the D is unclear. V gave up 5 bases and J gave up 0 bases, with 8 bases separating them. CDR3 length: 14 residues. Germline values: CDR1 MNHEY, CDR2 SMNVEV (reference sequence). The CDR3 DNA reads TGTGCCAGCAGTCCCCAAGGTAGCAATCAGCCCCAGCATTTT. Translating gives CASSPQGSNQPQHF.

V gene TRBV23-1 combines with J gene TRBJ2-5, with 10 bases matching TRBD1. TRBV23-1 is recorded as an ORF, its role being uncertain. The CDR3 contains 15 residues. V was pared by 2 bases and J by 6 bases, with 6 bases of the junction left unmatched. The CDR3 protein is CASSQPRDRGKTQYF. Here the CDR3 DNA reads TGCGCCAGCAGTCAACCCCGGGACAGGGGAAAGACCCAGTACTTC.

The chain uses TRBV18 and TRBJ1-5; D is unclear. Germline V CDR1 and CDR2: KGHSH, LQKENI. This CDR3 has 16 amino acids. V dropped 3 bases and J dropped 0 bases, with 12 bases sitting between them. CDR3: CASSPRTLISNQPQHF. The DNA for the CDR3 is TGTGCCAGCTCACCTCGGACTCTTATTAGCAATCAGCCCCAGCATTTT.

The rearrangement joins TRBV6-1 to TRBJ1-5; TRBD1 agrees at 9 bases. Germline V gene sequence: CDR1 MNHNS, CDR2 SASEGT. Trimming at V came to 3 bases and at J to 6 bases, leaving 6 bases not matched to a gene. CDR3 length: 15 amino acids. CDR3 amino acids: CASSESWTGAQPQHF. DNA for the CDR3: TGTGCCAGCAGTGAGTCATGGACAGGGGCTCAGCCCCAGCATTTT.

The genes are TRBV19 and TRBJ1-1; TRBD1 might be the D (6 bases). The germline CDR1 and CDR2 sequences are LNHDA and SQIVND (reference sequence). The V gene lost 7 bases and the J gene lost 0 bases, with 12 bases spanning the gap. The length of the CDR3 is 14 residues. CDR3 sequence (DNA): TGTGCCAGTAAAAGGGGGGGGATGAACACTGAAGCTTTCTTT. Amino acid sequence: CASKRGGMNTEAFF.

This chain links TRBV15 with TRBJ1-6, with a weak D call TRBD1 (5 bases). With 4 bases removed from V and 5 bases from J, the gap between germline ends came to 9 bases. The germline CDR1 and CDR2 sequences are LNHNV and YYDKDF (reference sequence). The CDR3 covers 14 residues. This CDR3 reads CATSTDINNSPLHF. In nucleotides, the CDR3 is TGTGCCACCAGCACGGACATAAATAATTCACCCCTCCACTTT.

V usage is TRBV5-8 and J usage is TRBJ2-1; a possible D gene is TRBD2 (7 bases). V lost 7 bases to trimming and J lost 6 bases, with 17 bases between them. Germline V lookup: CDR1 SGHTS, CDR2 YDEGEE. The CDR3 loop spans 14 amino acids. DNA of the CDR3: TGTGCCAGCGACCTTAGGGGGAGGGGCAATGAGCAGTTCTTC. This sequence encodes CASDLRGRGNEQFF. The variable domain in full, with the rest retrieved from reference TRBV5-8 and TRBJ2-1, is EAGVTQSPTHLIKTRGQQATLRCSPISGHTSVYWYQQALGLGLQFLLWYDEGEERNRGNFPPRFSGRQFPNYSSELNVNALELEDSALYLCASDLRGRGNEQFFGPGTRLTVL.

V usage is TRBV6-6 and J usage is TRBJ2-7; D is unresolved. CDR1 and CDR2 (germline): MNHNY, SVGAGI (reference sequence). V lost 2 bases and J lost 3, with 8 bases in between. The length of the CDR3 is 13 residues. CDR3 sequence: CASSYAEGYEQYF. For the CDR3, the DNA is TGTGCCAGCAGTTACGCGGAAGGCTACGAGCAGTACTTC.

V gene TRBV11-3 combines with J gene TRBJ2-2, with TRBD1 matching over 8 bases. CDR1 is SGHNT and CDR2 is YENEEA in the germline V gene. Trimming removed 4 bases from V and 4 bases from J; junction bases left unmatched: 5. CDR3 length: 15 amino acids. CDR3 sequence reads: CASSSGQGGTGELFF. Written as DNA, the CDR3 is TGTGCCAGCAGCTCAGGACAGGGCGGCACCGGGGAGCTGTTTTTT.

This chain links TRBV7-2 with TRBJ2-2; D uncertain. The germline CDR1 and CDR2 sequences are SGHTA and FQGNSA. This CDR3 region has 12 residues. Trimming removed 4 bases at V and 7 bases at J, with 7 bases between. This CDR3 reads CASSSGVGELFF. The CDR3 nucleotides read TGTGCCAGCAGCTCGGGCGTCGGGGAGCTGTTTTTT.

The chain carries TRBV29-1 and TRBJ2-7; 9 nucleotides match TRBD2. After removal of 2 bases from V and 4 bases from J, the junction contained 18 bases not matched to a gene. In germline, CDR1 is SQVTM, CDR2 ANQGSEA. The CDR3 sequence is 18 residues long. CDR3 loop: CSVELRGREGRSGYEQYF. As DNA, the CDR3 is TGCAGCGTTGAATTGAGAGGGCGGGAGGGCCGAAGTGGATACGAGCAGTACTTC.

The chain is built from TRBV5-6 and TRBJ2-7; tentatively, D is TRBD1 (5 bases). V was clipped by 0 bases and J by 0 bases, with 10 bases between them. Germline V lookup: CDR1 SGHDT, CDR2 YYEEEE. The CDR3 consists of 15 residues. The CDR3 coding sequence is TGTGCCAGCAGCTTGGTAGGGGCGTCCTCCTACGAGCAGTACTTC. Its protein product is CASSLVGASSYEQYF.

The chain joins TRBV4-3 to TRBJ1-1, with 10 nucleotides matching TRBD1. The CDR3 length is 17 residues. Trimming took 1 base from V and 5 from J; bases not matched to a gene: 10. CDR1 is LGHNA, CDR2 YSLEER, per germline. The CDR3 protein is CASSQGSTGGARTEAFF. The CDR3, as DNA: TGCGCCAGCAGCCAAGGGTCGACAGGGGGCGCGAGAACTGAAGCTTTCTTT.

The V call is TRBV2, the J call TRBJ1-2; the D gene is possibly TRBD1 (5 bases). Germline CDR1 is SNHLY and CDR2 is FYNNEI. V was trimmed by 2 bases and J by 0 bases, leaving 19 bases between them. The CDR3 is made up of 18 amino acids. CDR3 bases: TGTGCCAGCAGTGAATTGGGGGGGTACCGGTACCCTAACTATGGCTACACCTTC. It yields the protein CASSELGGYRYPNYGYTF. The full variable domain, its missing parts supplied by reference TRBV2 and TRBJ1-2, is EPEVTQTPSHQVTQMGQEVILRCVPISNHLYFYWYRQILGQKVEFLVSFYNNEISEKSEIFDDQFSVERPDGSNFTLKIRSTKLEDSAMYFCASSELGGYRYPNYGYTFGSGTRLTVV.

This chain joins TRBV19 and TRBJ1-5, with TRBD1 as a possible D gene (5 bases). Trimming stripped 6 bases from V and 3 bases from J, with 9 bases between. Germline CDR1 LNHDA, CDR2 SQIVND (reference sequence). The length of the CDR3 is 13 residues. CDR3 sequence (DNA): TGTGCCAGTAGCGACAGCCTCAATCAGCCCCAGCATTTT. Amino acids: CASSDSLNQPQHF.

The chain uses TRBV30 and TRBJ2-6, with D possibly matching TRBD2 (5 bases). Germline V gene data show CDR1 as GTSNPN and CDR2 as SVGIG (reference sequence). V lost 6 bases and J 4 bases, leaving 10 bases between the germline ends. The CDR3 consists of 13 residues. CDR3 protein: CACWRRGANVLTF. In nucleotides, the CDR3 is TGTGCCTGTTGGAGGAGGGGGGCCAACGTCCTGACTTTC.

In the case of this clone: The same CDR3 arises from other DNA sequences in this sample as well. The chain recombines TRBV25-1 with TRBJ2-6; D is unclear. CDR3 length: 13 amino acids. The V end lost 8 bases, the J end lost 4 bases, and 9 bases lay between the germline ends. CDR1 and CDR2 (germline): MGHDK, SYGVNS. The CDR3 sequence: CASRESGANVLTF. In nucleotides, the CDR3 is TGTGCCAGCCGAGAGTCCGGGGCCAACGTCCTGACTTTC.

In this sample, this clone turned up once. The chain couples TRBV19 to TRBJ1-1; unclear D gene. Germline assignment: CDR1 LNHDA and CDR2 SQIVND (reference sequence). The CDR3 covers 13 residues. With 3 bases removed from V and 4 bases from J, the gap between germline ends came to 9 bases. In DNA form, the CDR3 reads TGTGCCAGTAGTATGGCAATGGGCACTGAAGCTTTCTTT. This gives the protein CASSMAMGTEAFF.

The CDR3 sequence: CAGTSGSFEQFF. The CDR3 DNA sequence: TGTGCCGGGACTAGCGGGAGCTTTGAGCAGTTCTTC. V gene TRBV30 combines with J gene TRBJ2-1; 14 bases align to TRBD2. The CDR3 loop spans 12 amino acids. Germline CDR1 reads GTSNPN; CDR2 reads SVGIG (reference sequence). The V gene end was trimmed by 8 bases and the J gene end by 9 bases; junction bases not matched to a gene: 3.

The CDR3 bases are TGTGCCAGCAGTCCAACGGGAGAGACCCAGTACTTC. It codes for CASSPTGETQYF. The chain joins TRBV6-6 to TRBJ2-5; D is unclear. The CDR3 contains 12 residues. Germline lookup yields CDR1 MNHNY and CDR2 SVGAGI (reference sequence). V dropped 5 bases and J dropped 4 bases, with 8 bases sitting between them.

V gene TRBV27 combines with J gene TRBJ2-7; TRBD1 agrees at 7 bases. The CDR3 spans 14 residues. Germline assignment: CDR1 MNHEY and CDR2 SMNVEV (reference sequence). The junction had 5 bases not matched to a gene; V was cut back by 3 bases and J by 3 bases. Written as DNA, the CDR3 is TGTGCCAGCAGTTTGCGGACAGGAAACTACGAGCAGTACTTC. This codes for CASSLRTGNYEQYF.

This chain uses TRBV19 with TRBJ2-7, with 8 bases matching TRBD2. V shed 5 bases, J shed 2 bases, and the junction held 5 bases outside the gene matches. This CDR3 spans 14 amino acids. Germline V gives CDR1 LNHDA, CDR2 SQIVND (reference sequence). The CDR3 DNA reads as TGTGCCAGTAGTCTCGGGGGGGGAGCCTACGAGCAGTACTTC. It yields the protein CASSLGGGAYEQYF.